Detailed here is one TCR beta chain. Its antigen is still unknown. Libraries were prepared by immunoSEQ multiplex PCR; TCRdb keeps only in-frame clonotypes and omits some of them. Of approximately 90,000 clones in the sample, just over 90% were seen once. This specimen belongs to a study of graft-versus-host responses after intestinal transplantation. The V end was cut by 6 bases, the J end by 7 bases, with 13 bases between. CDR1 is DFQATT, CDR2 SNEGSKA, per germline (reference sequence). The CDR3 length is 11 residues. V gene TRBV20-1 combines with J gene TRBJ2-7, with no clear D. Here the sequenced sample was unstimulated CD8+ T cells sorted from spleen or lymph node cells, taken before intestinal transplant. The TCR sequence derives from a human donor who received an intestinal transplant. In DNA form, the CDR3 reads TGCAGTGCCCAGCATACTTTAGAGCAGTACTTC. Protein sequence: CSAQHTLEQYF.